The rows below give T cell receptor beta chains drawn from one sample of a study of T cell responses to AZD1222 COVID-19 vaccine. The repertoire was sequenced with immunoSEQ multiplex PCR; TCRdb's copy has only in-frame clones and lacks some. The table includes 80,000 to 95,000 clones, about 78% detected once. The source was peripheral blood, collected on day 0 of AZD1222 vaccination. The receptors derive from an adult in good health. CDR3s include the opening cysteine and the closing phenylalanine or tryptophan. Each record gives: CDR3 protein, CDR3 DNA, V gene, D gene, clone size, CDR3 length, J gene. D genes are given only for firm matches. Expanded clones are given a class, and other clones once, few, many or no size at all.

CASRLVASDHTGELFF TGTGCAAGTCGCTTAGTTGCTAGCGACCACACCGGGGAGCTGTTTTTT TRBV12-2 - - 16 TRBJ2-2
CASSPRTGKEETQYF TGTGCCAGCTCACCCCGGACAGGGAAAGAGGAGACCCAGTACTTC TRBV18 TRBD1 - 15 TRBJ2-5
CSASSGNDIYEQYF TGCAGTGCTAGTTCCGGAAATGACATCTACGAGCAGTACTTC TRBV20-1 - - 14 TRBJ2-7
CASSLRRVLREGSEQYF TGTGCCAGCAGCTTAAGGAGGGTCTTGCGGGAGGGGAGCGAGCAGTACTTC TRBV7-8 TRBD2 - 17 TRBJ2-7
CASSYSASSGNTIYF TGTGCCAGCAGTTACTCCGCCAGCTCTGGAAACACCATATATTTT TRBV6-5 - - 15 TRBJ1-3
CASSGEGVTLTDTQYF TGTGCCAGCAGCGGGGAGGGAGTGACTCTCACAGATACGCAGTATTTT TRBV3-1/TRBV3-2 TRBD2 once 16 TRBJ2-3
CASSSPAPQMSPYEQYF TGTGCCAGCAGCTCCCCGGCACCTCAGATGTCCCCCTACGAGCAGTACTTC TRBV7-2 - - 17 TRBJ2-7
CASSGRGENQPQHF TGTGCCAGTAGTGGCCGGGGGGAGAATCAGCCCCAGCATTTT TRBV19 - - 14 TRBJ1-5
CALGRASSYNSPLHF TGTGCCTTGGGGAGGGCGAGCTCCTATAATTCACCCCTCCACTTT TRBV30 - - 15 TRBJ1-6
CASSLQGGGGNTIYF TGTGCCAGCAGCCTGCAGGGTGGAGGTGGAAACACCATATATTTT TRBV5-6 - once 15 TRBJ1-3
CSVAPSGRRQETQYF TGCAGCGTTGCGCCTAGCGGGAGGAGGCAAGAGACCCAGTACTTC TRBV29-1 TRBD2 once 15 TRBJ2-5
CASSPPGTSGGSNEQFF TGTGCCAGCAGTCCCCCCGGGACTAGCGGGGGCTCCAATGAGCAGTTCTTC TRBV28 TRBD2 - 17 TRBJ2-1
CASSLPGQGLHEQYF TGTGCCAGCAGTTTACCGGGACAGGGGTTACACGAGCAGTACTTC TRBV28 TRBD1 - 15 TRBJ2-7
CASSLDLTPSRGKNSYEQYF TGTGCCAGCAGCTTAGATTTGACACCTAGTAGGGGGAAGAACTCCTACGAGCAGTACTTC TRBV11-2 - - 20 TRBJ2-7
CASSFPRQGLLSGANVLTF TGTGCCAGCAGTTTCCCCAGGCAGGGTTTGTTATCTGGGGCCAACGTCCTGACTTTC TRBV27 - - 19 TRBJ2-6
CASPPDPTSGNTIYF TGTGCAAGTCCCCCGGACCCTACCTCTGGAAACACCATATATTTT TRBV12-2 - few 15 TRBJ1-3
CASSQLTIGTGGEKLFF TGCGCCAGCAGCCAATTAACAATCGGGACAGGGGGCGAAAAACTGTTTTTT TRBV4-1 TRBD1 - 17 TRBJ1-4